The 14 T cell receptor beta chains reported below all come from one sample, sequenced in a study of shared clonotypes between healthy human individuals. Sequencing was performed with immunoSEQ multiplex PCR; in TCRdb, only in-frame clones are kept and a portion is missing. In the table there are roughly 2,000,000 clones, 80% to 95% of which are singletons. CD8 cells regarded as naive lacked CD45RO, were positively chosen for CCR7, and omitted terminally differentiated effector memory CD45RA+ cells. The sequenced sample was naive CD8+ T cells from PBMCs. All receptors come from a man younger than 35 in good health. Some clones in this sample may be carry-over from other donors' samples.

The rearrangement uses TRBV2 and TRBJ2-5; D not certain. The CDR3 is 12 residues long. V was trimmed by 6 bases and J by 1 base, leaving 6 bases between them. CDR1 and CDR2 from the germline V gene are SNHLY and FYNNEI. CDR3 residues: CASRLVQETQYF. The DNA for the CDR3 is TGTGCCAGCAGACTGGTCCAAGAGACCCAGTACTTC.

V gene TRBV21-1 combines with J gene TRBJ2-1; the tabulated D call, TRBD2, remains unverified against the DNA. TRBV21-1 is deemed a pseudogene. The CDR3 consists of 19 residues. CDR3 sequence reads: CASSKGAGLAGAHIDEQFF. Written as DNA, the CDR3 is TGTGCCAGCAGCAAAGGGGCAGGCTTAGCGGGAGCGCATATCGATGAGCAGTTCTTC.

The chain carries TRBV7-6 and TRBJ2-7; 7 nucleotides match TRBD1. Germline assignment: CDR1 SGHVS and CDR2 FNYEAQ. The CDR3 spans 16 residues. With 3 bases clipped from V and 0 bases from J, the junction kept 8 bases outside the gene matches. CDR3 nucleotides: TGTGCCAGCAGCTTTTCGTCGGGGACAGCCTCCTACGAGCAGTACTTC. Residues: CASSFSSGTASYEQYF.

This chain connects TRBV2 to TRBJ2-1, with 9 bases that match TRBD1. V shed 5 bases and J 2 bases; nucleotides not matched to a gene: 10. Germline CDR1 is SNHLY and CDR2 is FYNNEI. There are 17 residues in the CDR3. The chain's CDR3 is CASSSLRGQGTYNEQFF. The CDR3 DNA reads TGTGCCAGCAGTTCCCTCAGGGGACAGGGTACCTACAATGAGCAGTTCTTC.

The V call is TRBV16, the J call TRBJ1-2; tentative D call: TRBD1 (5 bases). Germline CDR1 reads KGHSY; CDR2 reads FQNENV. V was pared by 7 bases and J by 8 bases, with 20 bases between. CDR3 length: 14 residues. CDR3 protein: CASTSGPREFGYTF. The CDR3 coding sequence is TGTGCCAGCACTTCGGGACCGCGGGAGTTCGGCTACACCTTC.

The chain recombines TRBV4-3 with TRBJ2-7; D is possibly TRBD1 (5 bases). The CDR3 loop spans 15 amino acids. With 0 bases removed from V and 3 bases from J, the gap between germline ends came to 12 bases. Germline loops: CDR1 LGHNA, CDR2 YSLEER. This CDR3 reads CASSQDRRQGYEQYF. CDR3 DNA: TGCGCCAGCAGCCAAGATCGAAGGCAGGGCTACGAGCAGTACTTC.

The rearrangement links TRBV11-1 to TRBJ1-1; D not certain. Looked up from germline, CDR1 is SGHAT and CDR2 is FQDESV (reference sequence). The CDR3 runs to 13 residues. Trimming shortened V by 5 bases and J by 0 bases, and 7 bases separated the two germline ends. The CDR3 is CASSLTVNTEAFF. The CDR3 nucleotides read TGTGCCAGCAGCCTTACTGTGAACACTGAAGCTTTCTTT. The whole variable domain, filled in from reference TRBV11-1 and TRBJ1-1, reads EAEVAQSPRYKITEKSQAVAFWCDPISGHATLYWYRQILGQGPELLVQFQDESVVDDSQLPKDRFSAERLKGVDSTLKIQPAELGDSAMYLCASSLTVNTEAFFGQGTRLTVV.

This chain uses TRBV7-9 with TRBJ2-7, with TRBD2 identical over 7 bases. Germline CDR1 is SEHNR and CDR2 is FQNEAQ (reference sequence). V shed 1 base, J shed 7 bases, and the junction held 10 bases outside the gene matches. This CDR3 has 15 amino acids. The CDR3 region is CASSLEVAGAGEQYF. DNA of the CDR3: TGTGCCAGCAGCTTAGAGGTAGCGGGTGCTGGTGAGCAGTACTTC.

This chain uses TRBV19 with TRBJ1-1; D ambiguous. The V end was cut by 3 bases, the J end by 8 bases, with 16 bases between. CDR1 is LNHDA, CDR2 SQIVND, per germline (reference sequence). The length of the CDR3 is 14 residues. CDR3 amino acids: CASSINGRGDEAFF. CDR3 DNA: TGTGCCAGTAGTATCAACGGACGGGGAGACGAAGCTTTCTTT.

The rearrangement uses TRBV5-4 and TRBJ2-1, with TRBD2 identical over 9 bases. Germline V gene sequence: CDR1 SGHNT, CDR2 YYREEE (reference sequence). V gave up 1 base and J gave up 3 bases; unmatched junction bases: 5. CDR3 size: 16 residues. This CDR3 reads CASSLKREVVYNEQFF. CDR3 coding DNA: TGTGCCAGCAGCTTGAAGCGGGAGGTCGTCTACAATGAGCAGTTCTTC.

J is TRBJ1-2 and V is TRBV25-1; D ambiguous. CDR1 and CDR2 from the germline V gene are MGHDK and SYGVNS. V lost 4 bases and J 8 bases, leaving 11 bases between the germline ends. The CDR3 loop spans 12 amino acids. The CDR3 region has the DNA TGTGCCAGCAGTGGGGGTGGAACGGGCTACACCTTC. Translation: CASSGGGTGYTF.

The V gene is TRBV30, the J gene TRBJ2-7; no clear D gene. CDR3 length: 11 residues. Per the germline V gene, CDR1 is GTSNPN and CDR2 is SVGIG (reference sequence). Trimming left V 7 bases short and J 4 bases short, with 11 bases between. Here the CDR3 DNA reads TGTGCCTACTCGGACGGGTACGAGCAGTACTTC. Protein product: CAYSDGYEQYF.

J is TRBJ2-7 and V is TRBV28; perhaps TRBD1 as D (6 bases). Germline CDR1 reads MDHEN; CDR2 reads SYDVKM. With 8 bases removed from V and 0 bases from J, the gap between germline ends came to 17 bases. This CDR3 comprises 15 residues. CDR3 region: CASQGLRGSSYEQYF. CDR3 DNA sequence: TGTGCCAGCCAAGGCCTCAGGGGAAGCTCCTACGAGCAGTACTTC.

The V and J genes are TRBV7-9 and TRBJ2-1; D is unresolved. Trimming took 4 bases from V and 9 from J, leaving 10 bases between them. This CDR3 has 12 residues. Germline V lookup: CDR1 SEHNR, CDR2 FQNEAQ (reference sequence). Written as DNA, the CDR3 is TGTGCCAGCAGCTCCGCCGTCCTTGAGCAGTTCTTC. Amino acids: CASSSAVLEQFF.